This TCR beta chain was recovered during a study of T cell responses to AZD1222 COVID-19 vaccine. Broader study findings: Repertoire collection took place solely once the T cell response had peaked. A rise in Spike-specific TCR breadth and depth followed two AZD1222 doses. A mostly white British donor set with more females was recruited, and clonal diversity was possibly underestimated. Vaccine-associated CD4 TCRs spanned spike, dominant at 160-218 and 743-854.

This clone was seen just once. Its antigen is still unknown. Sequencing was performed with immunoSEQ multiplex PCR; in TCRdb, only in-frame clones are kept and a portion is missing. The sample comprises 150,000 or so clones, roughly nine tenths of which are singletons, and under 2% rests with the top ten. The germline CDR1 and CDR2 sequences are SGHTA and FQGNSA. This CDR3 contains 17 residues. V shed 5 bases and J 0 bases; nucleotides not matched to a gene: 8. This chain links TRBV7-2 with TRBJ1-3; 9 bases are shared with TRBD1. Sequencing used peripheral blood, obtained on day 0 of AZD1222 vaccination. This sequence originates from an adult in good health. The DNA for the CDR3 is TGTGCCAGCAGCCCCGGACAGGGGTTCTCCTCTGGAAACACCATATATTTT. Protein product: CASSPGQGFSSGNTIYF. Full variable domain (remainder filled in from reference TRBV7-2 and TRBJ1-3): GAGVSQSPSNKVTEKGKDVELRCDPISGHTALYWYRQSLGQGLEFLIYFQGNSAPDKSGLPSDRFSAERTGGSVSTLTIQRTQQEDSAVYLCASSPGQGFSSGNTIYFGEGSWLTVV.